This T cell receptor (beta chain) was captured by sequencing in a study of beta chain features in type 1 diabetes. Looking at the study overall: Cell yields, gender and age were similar in healthy donors and patients.

As every portion of the isolated RNA was reverse transcribed, the sequencing read expressed TCRB transcripts. TCRdb keeps only in-frame clones here, not all; method: immunoSEQ multiplex PCR. Among 850,000 to 900,000 clones listed, about a sixth were seen once. Overall study findings and caveats: Researchers cautioned that cDNA sequencing could over-represent cells with high TCR expression.

The CDR3 runs to 15 residues. CDR1 is KGHSH, CDR2 LQKENI, per germline. The junction had 5 bases not matched to a gene; V was cut back by 2 bases and J by 4 bases. This clone has a handful of counts. Its antigen is as yet unknown. This rearrangement joins TRBV18 to TRBJ1-5, with 7 positions matching TRBD1. The source is a woman younger than 30 in good health. Sequenced: naive CD4+ T cells from blood. CDR3 nucleotide sequence: TGTGCCAGCTCACCAAGCCAGGGGGTTAATCAGCCCCAGCATTTT. It is translated as CASSPSQGVNQPQHF. Full variable domain (missing parts from reference TRBV18 and TRBJ1-5): NAGVMQNPRHLVRRRGQEARLRCSPMKGHSHVYWYRQLPEEGLKFMVYLQKENIIDESGMPKERFSAEFPKEGPSILRIQQVVRGDSAAYFCASSPSQGVNQPQHFGDGTRLSIL.